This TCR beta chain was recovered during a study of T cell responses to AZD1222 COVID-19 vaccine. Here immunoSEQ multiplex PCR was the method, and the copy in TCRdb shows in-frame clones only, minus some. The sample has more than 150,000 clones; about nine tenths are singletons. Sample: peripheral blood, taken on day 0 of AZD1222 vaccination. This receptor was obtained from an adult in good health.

The CDR3 DNA sequence: TGTGCCAGCAGTTTAACTGGCAGGGGCGATTATGGCTACACCTTC. This translates into CASSLTGRGDYGYTF. The chain has TRBV27 and TRBJ1-2; TRBD1 might be the D (6 bases). V was shortened by 2 bases and J by 5 bases, with 15 bases between the two germline ends. The CDR3 consists of 15 residues. CDR1 MNHEY and CDR2 SMNVEV come from the germline V gene (reference sequence).